This T cell receptor (beta chain) is drawn from a study of blood T cells in healthy people across ages. The CDR3 covers 12 residues. Trimming shortened V by 0 bases and J by 3 bases, and 5 bases separated the two germline ends. CDR1 is GTSNPN and CDR2 is SVGIG in the germline V gene (reference sequence). The second PCR ran about 6 to 12 cycles with a sample-barcoded 5' primer and J-beta primers. MiXCR, run by TCRdb on the 5' RACE reads, gives a single entry per CDR3 protein. The sample includes about 680,000 distinct CDR3 sequences, around 48% of them seen just once. This clonotype was detected only a few times.

The sample comprised blood. The TCR comes from a woman aged 60-75 years in good health. The chain is built from TRBV30 and TRBJ1-2; D not certain. CDR3 sequence: CAWSVSDYGYTF. The CDR3 DNA sequence: TGTGCCTGGAGTGTATCGGACTATGGCTACACCTTC.